This T cell receptor (beta chain) was retrieved from a study of blood T cell repertoires in COVID-19. Turning to the study itself: Samples representing acute and convalescent COVID-19 were sourced from the United States, Italy and Spain. PBMCs, B-cell-depleted T cells, or T cells were the source of the cDNA or gDNA that made up the material.

CDR1 and CDR2 (germline): SGHTA, FQGTGA. V lost 3 bases and J lost 0, with 10 bases in between. The CDR3 has 15 residues. On this clone: This specimen includes other DNA sequences encoding the same CDR3.

Original analysis: Reference gene primers were amplified, and this amplification served to estimate nucleated cell counts. TCRdb's table, derived via immunoSEQ multiplex PCR, lists solely in-frame clones and lacks some. V, J and clone size derive from that table, while D and trimming were established from the DNA sequence. The sample has around 130,000 clones; 84% are singletons. V is TRBV7-3 and J is TRBJ2-3; perhaps TRBD1 as D (7 bases). This receptor was taken from a man aged 55 to 70 with acute or convalescent COVID-19. The sequencing sample was made of peripheral blood. CDR3 residues: CASSLAGGSTDTQYF. The CDR3 DNA is TGTGCCAGCAGCTTGGCAGGGGGGAGCACAGATACGCAGTATTTT.